Detailed here is one T cell receptor beta chain. The antigen is not known. Sequencing was performed with immunoSEQ multiplex PCR; in TCRdb, only in-frame clones are kept and a portion is missing. This table has over 5,500 clones, 80% to 95% appearing once. The data originate from a study of T cells and Merkel cell carcinoma outcomes. General study points: Merkel cell carcinoma outcomes were reportedly predicted by repertoire and T-cell density.

CDR3 length equals 14 residues. Trimming pared 5 bases from V and 6 bases from J, leaving 14 bases between. Germline loops: CDR1 SGHVS, CDR2 FQNEAQ. Sequences were obtained from tumor tissue from Merkel cell carcinoma. This chain links TRBV7-8 with TRBJ1-5; TRBD1 might be the D (6 bases). This TCR was sampled from a human donor with Merkel cell carcinoma. The CDR3 here is CASSDSNRVQPQHF. The CDR3 nucleotides read TGTGCCAGCAGCGACAGTAACAGGGTTCAGCCCCAGCATTTT.